Each of the 2 T cell receptor beta chains below was sequenced from the same sample in a study of regulatory T cells in long-lasting Graves disease. Investigators prepared the TCR beta libraries by applying iRepertoire HTBI primers and Arm-PCR of CDR3 regions. TCRdb fed the multiplex PCR reads into MiXCR, producing one record per CDR3 protein. There are more than 350,000 distinct CDR3 sequences in the sample; 20% to 25% occur only once, and around 15% lies in the top ten. The time point: persistent/refractory GD, antithyroid drugs over 5 years with positive TRAb. Extracted RNA from PBMCs served as the source of the TCR library. The specimen was peripheral blood mononuclear cells (PBMCs), collected when the disease was refractory, from a patient treated with antithyroid drugs. These receptors originate from a female donor with Graves disease.

This chain connects TRBV7-3 to TRBJ2-3, with D possibly TRBD2 on 5 matching bases. This CDR3 has 14 residues. CDR1 is SGHTA, CDR2 FQGTGA, per germline. Trimming stripped 4 bases from V and 2 bases from J, with 10 bases between. This CDR3 is CASSSDLFTDTQYF. The CDR3 DNA reads as TGTGCCAGCAGCTCGGACTTGTTCACAGATACGCAGTATTTT.

The sample holds many counts of this clonotype. The chain uses TRBV28 and TRBJ2-7; TRBD2 matches 11 bases. From germline, CDR1 is MDHEN and CDR2 SYDVKM. CDR3 length: 18 residues. After removal of 5 bases from V and 2 bases from J, the junction contained 14 bases not matched to a gene. Here the CDR3 reads CASSLIPRLAGLPYEQYF. CDR3 DNA sequence: TGTGCCAGCAGTCTCATCCCAAGACTAGCGGGACTTCCCTACGAGCAGTACTTC.